Below, 18 T cell receptor beta chains from the same sample are listed, as sequenced in a study of CD8 T cells in Susac syndrome (dated by TCRdb to between 2018 and 2021). Receptors were amplified or captured by the immunoSEQ multiplex PCR assay. RNA was extracted using the RNeasy kit, and roughly 0.5 to 1 microgram was reverse transcribed with random hexamers. TCRdb reworked the public reads: Q25 trimming with fastp, MiXCR clone assembly, productive beta chains retained. Every CDR3 protein is listed once, alongside the most common genes and DNA of its rows. Here the sample has 150,000 to 200,000 distinct CDR3 sequences; 95% occur a single time. The ten most abundant clones make up more than 0.08% of the sample. Sequencing was performed on CD4+ T cells from PBMCs. These receptor sequences come from a human donor with Susac syndrome.

The chain has TRBV24-1 and TRBJ2-3; tentative D call: TRBD1 (5 bases). Between the trimmed V and J ends, which lost 4 bases and 3 bases, there was a span of 7 bases. This CDR3 comprises 13 residues. Germline-derived CDR1 and CDR2 are KGHDR and SFDVKD. Here the CDR3 DNA reads TGTGCCACCAGTGAACCAGGGACAGATACGCAGTATTTT. Encoded protein: CATSEPGTDTQYF.

This chain links TRBV12-5 with TRBJ2-7; perhaps TRBD2 as D (5 bases). Germline values: CDR1 LGHNT, CDR2 FRNRAP. The CDR3 is 14 amino acids. The ends were cut back, 0 bases at V and 6 bases at J, with 12 bases in the middle. The CDR3 sequence: CASGLVLGSFEQYF. In DNA, the CDR3 is TGTGCTAGTGGTTTGGTACTAGGCAGCTTCGAGCAGTACTTC. Full variable domain (outside the CDR3, taken from reference TRBV12-5 and TRBJ2-7): DARVTQTPRHKVTEMGQEVTMRCQPILGHNTVFWYRQTMMQGLELLAYFRNRAPLDDSGMPKDRFSAEMPDATLATLKIQPSEPRDSAVYFCASGLVLGSFEQYFGPGTRLTVT.

This clonotype was recorded a few times. The V gene is TRBV14, the J gene TRBJ2-1, with TRBD1 matching 7 bases. The CDR3 runs 13 residues. V lost 4 bases, J lost 4 bases, and 1 base stayed unmatched. Per germline, CDR1 SGHDN and CDR2 FVKESK. CDR3 coding DNA: TGTGCCAGCAGCCCGGGACAGTACAATGAGCAGTTCTTC. It is translated as CASSPGQYNEQFF.

The V and J genes are TRBV6-5 and TRBJ2-1; 8 bases are a match to TRBD2. Trimming removed 0 bases from V and 7 bases from J; junction bases left unmatched: 8. Germline V lookup: CDR1 MNHEY, CDR2 SVGAGI. The CDR3 is made up of 16 amino acids. Here the CDR3 reads CASSYSLSRGGNEQFF. CDR3 coding DNA: TGTGCCAGCAGTTACTCATTGTCACGGGGGGGGAATGAGCAGTTCTTC.

The genes are TRBV28 and TRBJ2-1, with D unclear. Germline V gene data show CDR1 as MDHEN and CDR2 as SYDVKM. The CDR3 contains 17 residues. The ends were cut back, 5 bases at V and 2 bases at J, with 19 bases in the middle. The CDR3 spells CASSVVVGQRAYNEQFF. Here the CDR3 DNA reads TGTGCCAGCAGTGTAGTCGTCGGCCAGCGAGCCTACAATGAGCAGTTCTTC.

V gene TRBV29-1 combines with J gene TRBJ2-7; D is unclear. Trimming removed 4 bases from V and 1 base from J, with 2 bases in between. The CDR3 sequence is 10 residues long. In germline, CDR1 is SQVTM, CDR2 ANQGSEA. CDR3 sequence: CSVGSYEQYF. As DNA, the CDR3 is TGCAGCGTTGGGTCCTACGAGCAGTACTTC.

The V and J genes are TRBV12-3 or TRBV12-4 and TRBJ2-3, with TRBD2 identical over 8 bases. The CDR3 sequence is 14 residues long. The trim removed 5 bases at V and 1 base at J, leaving 2 bases unmatched. DNA for the CDR3: TGTGCCAGCAGTCCTAGCGGGCGCACAGATACGCAGTATTTT. Its protein product is CASSPSGRTDTQYF.

J is TRBJ1-3 and V is TRBV30; D is perhaps TRBD1 (5 bases). CDR1 is GTSNPN, CDR2 SVGIG, per germline (reference sequence). This CDR3 spans 14 amino acids. Trimming left V 5 bases short and J 2 bases short, with 13 bases between. The CDR3: CAWRAGTPGNTIYF. CDR3 in DNA: TGTGCCTGGCGGGCCGGGACGCCTGGAAACACCATATATTTT.

The gene calls are TRBV11-2 and TRBJ2-1, with 8 positions matching TRBD1. The CDR3 totals 15 residues. The germline gives CDR1 SGHAT, CDR2 FQNNGV. Losses at the gene ends were 5 bases for V and 4 bases for J; bases not matched to a gene: 7. CDR3 region: CASSLGQGLYNEQFF. The CDR3 coding sequence is TGTGCCAGCAGCCTAGGACAGGGCTTATACAATGAGCAGTTCTTC.

The rearrangement joins TRBV2 to TRBJ1-3; possible D gene TRBD1, 6 bases. Germline V lookup: CDR1 SNHLY, CDR2 FYNNEI. This CDR3 has 15 residues. V lost 3 bases to trimming and J lost 1 base, with 10 bases between them. The CDR3 region has the DNA TGTGCCAGCAGTGACAACAGGGCGTCTGGAAACACCATATATTTT. Translation: CASSDNRASGNTIYF.

The chain combines TRBV14 with TRBJ2-7; D assignment may be TRBD1 or TRBD2 (5 bases each). This CDR3 region has 13 residues. Germline CDR1 is SGHDN and CDR2 is FVKESK. The V and J ends lost 1 base and 7 bases respectively, with 11 bases between them. CDR3 sequence reads: CASSQGLGEEQYF. CDR3 DNA sequence: TGTGCCAGCAGCCAAGGGCTGGGGGAAGAGCAGTACTTC. The full variable domain, rest sourced from reference TRBV14 and TRBJ2-7, is EAGVTQFPSHSVIEKGQTVTLRCDPISGHDNLYWYRRVMGKEIKFLLHFVKESKQDESGMPNNRFLAERTGGTYSTLKVQPAELEDSGVYFCASSQGLGEEQYFGPGTRLTVT.

This sequence joins TRBV2 and TRBJ1-2, with 8 positions matching TRBD1. The junction had 8 bases not matched to a gene; V was cut back by 5 bases and J by 0 bases. The CDR3 extends over 16 amino acids. Germline CDR1 is SNHLY and CDR2 is FYNNEI. CDR3 residues: CASSPGQETTNYGYTF. The CDR3 nucleotides are TGTGCCAGCAGTCCGGGACAGGAAACGACTAACTATGGCTACACCTTC.

The rearrangement joins TRBV7-7 to TRBJ2-3; 11 bases align to TRBD2. Germline V gene data show CDR1 as SSHAT and CDR2 as FNYEAQ (reference sequence). V was clipped by 4 bases and J by 4 bases; unmatched bases: 4. This CDR3 region has 15 residues. The CDR3 DNA is TGTGCCAGCAGCTCGATAGCGGGGGGGGCAGATACGCAGTATTTT. Translation gives CASSSIAGGADTQYF.

The chain recombines TRBV6-2 or TRBV6-3 with TRBJ2-5; no clear D. CDR1 MNHEY and CDR2 SVGEGT come from the germline V gene. CDR3 length: 14 amino acids. The germline V and J ends were trimmed by 6 bases and 2 bases, with 13 bases remaining between them. This CDR3 is CASSRGLRQETQYF. The DNA of the CDR3 is TGTGCCAGCAGCCGTGGCCTAAGACAAGAGACCCAGTACTTC.

V gene TRBV19 combines with J gene TRBJ1-2; D remains ambiguous. The CDR3 totals 14 residues. Trimming took off 7 bases at V and 5 bases at J, with 17 bases between the two ends. In germline, CDR1 is LNHDA, CDR2 SQIVND (reference sequence). The CDR3 DNA is TGTGCCAGTACCCTCTCAGCAGTCCCATATGGCTACACCTTC. Its protein is CASTLSAVPYGYTF.

Only one count was recorded for this clonotype. The V and J genes are TRBV30 and TRBJ1-2; 10 nucleotides agree with TRBD1. The CDR3 consists of 13 residues. CDR1 is GTSNPN and CDR2 is SVGIG in the germline V gene (reference sequence). The V segment lost 8 bases and the J segment 2 bases; nucleotides outside the gene matches: 5. Written as DNA, the CDR3 is TGTGCCGAGAGACAGGGGGCAAACTATGGCTACACCTTC. Its protein is CAERQGANYGYTF.

The chain is built from TRBV5-6 and TRBJ2-2; D gene ambiguous. CDR1 and CDR2 from the germline V gene are SGHDT and YYEEEE. Trimming took 4 bases from V and 6 from J, leaving 19 bases between them. The CDR3 totals 16 residues. This CDR3 is CASSRRRTGRAGELFF. The CDR3 nucleotides are TGTGCCAGCAGCCGACGAAGGACGGGTAGGGCCGGGGAGCTGTTTTTT. Full variable domain (missing parts from reference TRBV5-6 and TRBJ2-2): DAGVTQSPTHLIKTRGQQVTLRCSPKSGHDTVSWYQQALGQGPQFIFQYYEEEERQRGNFPDRFSGHQFPNYSSELNVNALLLGDSALYLCASSRRRTGRAGELFFGEGSRLTVL.

The genes are TRBV7-2 and TRBJ2-1, with D uncertain. The CDR3 has 16 residues. Germline V gives CDR1 SGHTA, CDR2 FQGNSA. V lost 5 bases and J 3 bases, leaving 17 bases between the germline ends. The CDR3 region has the DNA TGTGCCAGCAGCCGACGACACCGCGGCAACTACAATGAGCAGTTCTTC. It yields the protein CASSRRHRGNYNEQFF.